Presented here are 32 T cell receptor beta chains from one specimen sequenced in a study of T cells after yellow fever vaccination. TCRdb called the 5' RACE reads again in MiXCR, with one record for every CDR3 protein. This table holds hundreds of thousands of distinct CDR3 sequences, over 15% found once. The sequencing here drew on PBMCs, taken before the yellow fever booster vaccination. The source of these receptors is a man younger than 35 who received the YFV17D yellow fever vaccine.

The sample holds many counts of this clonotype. The CDR3 here is CSASIDRGYNSPLHF. Here the CDR3 DNA reads TGCAGTGCTTCCATCGACAGGGGGTATAATTCACCCCTCCACTTT. V and J are TRBV20-1 and TRBJ1-6; 9 bases fit TRBD1. The CDR3 runs to 15 residues. V shed 5 bases and J 4 bases; nucleotides not matched to a gene: 6. Germline CDR1 and CDR2: DFQATT and SNEGSKA (reference sequence).

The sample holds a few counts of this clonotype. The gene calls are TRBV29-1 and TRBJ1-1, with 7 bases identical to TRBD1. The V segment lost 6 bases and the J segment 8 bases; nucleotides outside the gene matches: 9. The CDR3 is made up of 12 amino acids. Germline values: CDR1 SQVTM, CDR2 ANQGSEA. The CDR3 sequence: CSVSQGPQEAFF. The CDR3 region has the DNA TGCAGCGTATCACAGGGGCCGCAAGAAGCTTTCTTT.

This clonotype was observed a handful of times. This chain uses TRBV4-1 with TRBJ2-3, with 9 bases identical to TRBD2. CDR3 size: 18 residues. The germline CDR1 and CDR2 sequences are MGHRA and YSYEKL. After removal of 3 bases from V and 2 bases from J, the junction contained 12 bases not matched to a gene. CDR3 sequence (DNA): TGCGCCAGCAGCCACCCCGTGAGCGGGGGGTACAACACAGATACGCAGTATTTT. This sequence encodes CASSHPVSGGYNTDTQYF.

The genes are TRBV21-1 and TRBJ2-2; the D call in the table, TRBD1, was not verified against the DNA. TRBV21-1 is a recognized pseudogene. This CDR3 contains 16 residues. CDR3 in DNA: TGTGCCAGCAGCCTCCAGCCGACGAGGGGAACCGGGGAGCTGTTTTTT. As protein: CASSLQPTRGTGELFF.

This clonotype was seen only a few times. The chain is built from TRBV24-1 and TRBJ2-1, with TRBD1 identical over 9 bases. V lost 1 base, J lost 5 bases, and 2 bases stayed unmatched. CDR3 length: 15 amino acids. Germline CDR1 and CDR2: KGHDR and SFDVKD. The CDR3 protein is CATSDFRTGDNEQFF. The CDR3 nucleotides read TGTGCCACCAGTGATTTTCGGACAGGGGACAATGAGCAGTTCTTC.

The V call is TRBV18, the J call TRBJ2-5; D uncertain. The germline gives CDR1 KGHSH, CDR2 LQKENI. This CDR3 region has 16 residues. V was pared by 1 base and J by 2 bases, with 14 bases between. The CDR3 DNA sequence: TGTGCCAGCTCACCACTAGATCGGCCAGGTCAAGAGACCCAGTACTTC. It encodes CASSPLDRPGQETQYF.

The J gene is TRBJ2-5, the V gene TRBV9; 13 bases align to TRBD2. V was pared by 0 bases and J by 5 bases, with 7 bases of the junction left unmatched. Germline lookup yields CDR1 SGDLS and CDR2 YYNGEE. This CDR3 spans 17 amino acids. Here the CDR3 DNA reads TGTGCCAGCAGCGTAGGACTAGCGGGGGGCCTCCGGGAGACCCAGTACTTC. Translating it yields CASSVGLAGGLRETQYF.

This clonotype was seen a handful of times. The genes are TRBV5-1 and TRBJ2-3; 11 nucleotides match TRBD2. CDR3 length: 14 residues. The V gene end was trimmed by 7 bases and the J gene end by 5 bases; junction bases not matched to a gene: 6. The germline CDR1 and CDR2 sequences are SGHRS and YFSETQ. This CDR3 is CASATTSGGDTQYF. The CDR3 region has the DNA TGCGCCAGCGCAACCACTAGCGGGGGAGATACGCAGTATTTT.

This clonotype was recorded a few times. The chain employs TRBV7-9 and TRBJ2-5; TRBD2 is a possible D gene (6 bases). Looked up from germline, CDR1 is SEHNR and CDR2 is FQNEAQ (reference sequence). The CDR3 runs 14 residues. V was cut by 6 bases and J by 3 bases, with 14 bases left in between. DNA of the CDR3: TGTGCCAGCAGTCGGGCAGGAGGGGAAGAGACCCAGTACTTC. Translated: CASSRAGGEETQYF.

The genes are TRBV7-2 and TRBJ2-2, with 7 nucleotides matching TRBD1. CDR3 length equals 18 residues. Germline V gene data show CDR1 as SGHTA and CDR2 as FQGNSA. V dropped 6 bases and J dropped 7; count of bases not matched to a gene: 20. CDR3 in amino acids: CASSPTGLRGRRNGELFF. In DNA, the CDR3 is TGTGCCAGCAGTCCTACAGGGTTGAGGGGGCGGCGAAACGGGGAGCTGTTTTTT. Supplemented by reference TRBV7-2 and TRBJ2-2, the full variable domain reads GAGVSQSPSNKVTEKGKDVELRCDPISGHTALYWYRQSLGQGLEFLIYFQGNSAPDKSGLPSDRFSAERTGGSVSTLTIQRTQQEDSAVYLCASSPTGLRGRRNGELFFGEGSRLTVL.

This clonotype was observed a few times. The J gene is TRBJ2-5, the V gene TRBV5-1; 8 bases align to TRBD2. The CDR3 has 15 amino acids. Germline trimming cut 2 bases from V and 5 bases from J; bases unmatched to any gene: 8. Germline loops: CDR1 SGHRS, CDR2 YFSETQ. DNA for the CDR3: TGCGCCAGCAGCTTCGGAACAAGCGGGGGTGAGACCCAGTACTTC. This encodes CASSFGTSGGETQYF.

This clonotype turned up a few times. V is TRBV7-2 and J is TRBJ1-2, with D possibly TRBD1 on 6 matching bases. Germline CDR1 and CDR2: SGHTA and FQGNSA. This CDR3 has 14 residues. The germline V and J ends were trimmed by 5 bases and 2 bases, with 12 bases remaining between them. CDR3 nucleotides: TGTGCCAGCAGCCGGCTAGGGGGAAACTATGGCTACACCTTC. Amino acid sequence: CASSRLGGNYGYTF. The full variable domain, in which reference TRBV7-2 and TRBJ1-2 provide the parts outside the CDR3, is GAGVSQSPSNKVTEKGKDVELRCDPISGHTALYWYRQSLGQGLEFLIYFQGNSAPDKSGLPSDRFSAERTGGSVSTLTIQRTQQEDSAVYLCASSRLGGNYGYTFGSGTRLTVV.

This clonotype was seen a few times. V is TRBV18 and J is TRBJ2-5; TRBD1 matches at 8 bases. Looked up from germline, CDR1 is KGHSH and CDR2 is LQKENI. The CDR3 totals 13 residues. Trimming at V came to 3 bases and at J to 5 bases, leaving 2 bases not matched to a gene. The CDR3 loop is CASSPDRAETQYF. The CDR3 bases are TGTGCCAGCTCACCGGACAGGGCGGAGACCCAGTACTTC.

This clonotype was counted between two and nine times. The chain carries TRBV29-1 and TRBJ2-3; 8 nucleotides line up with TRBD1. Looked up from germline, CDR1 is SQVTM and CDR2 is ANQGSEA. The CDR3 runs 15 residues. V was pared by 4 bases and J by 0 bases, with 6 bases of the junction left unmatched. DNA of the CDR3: TGCAGCGTTGCCAGGACAGGGTTGAGCACAGATACGCAGTATTTT. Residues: CSVARTGLSTDTQYF.

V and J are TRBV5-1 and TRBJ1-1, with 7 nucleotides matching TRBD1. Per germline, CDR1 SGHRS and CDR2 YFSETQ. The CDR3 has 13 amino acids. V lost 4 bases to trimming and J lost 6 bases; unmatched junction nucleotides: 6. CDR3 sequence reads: CASSPAGGSEAFF. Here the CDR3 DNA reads TGCGCCAGCAGCCCGGCAGGGGGTTCTGAAGCTTTCTTT.

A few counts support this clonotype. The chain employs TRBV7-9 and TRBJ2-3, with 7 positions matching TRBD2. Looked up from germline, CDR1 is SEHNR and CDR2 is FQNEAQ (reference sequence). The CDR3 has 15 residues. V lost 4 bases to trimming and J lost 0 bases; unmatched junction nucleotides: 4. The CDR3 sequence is CASSSSSGSTDTQYF. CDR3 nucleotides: TGTGCCAGCAGCTCTTCTAGCGGAAGCACAGATACGCAGTATTTT.

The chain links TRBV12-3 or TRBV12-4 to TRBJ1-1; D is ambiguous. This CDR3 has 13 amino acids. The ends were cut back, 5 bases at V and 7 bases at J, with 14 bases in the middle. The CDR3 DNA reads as TGTGCCAGCAGTCCGCTCGGGGAGGGTGAAGCTTTCTTT. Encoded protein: CASSPLGEGEAFF.

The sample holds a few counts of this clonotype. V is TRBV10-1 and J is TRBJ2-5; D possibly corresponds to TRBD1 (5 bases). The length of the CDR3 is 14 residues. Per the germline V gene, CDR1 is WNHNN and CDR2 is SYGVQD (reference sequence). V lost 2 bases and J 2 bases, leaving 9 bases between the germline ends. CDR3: CASSEAQGQETQYF. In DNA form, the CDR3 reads TGCGCCAGCAGTGAGGCCCAGGGTCAAGAGACCCAGTACTTC.

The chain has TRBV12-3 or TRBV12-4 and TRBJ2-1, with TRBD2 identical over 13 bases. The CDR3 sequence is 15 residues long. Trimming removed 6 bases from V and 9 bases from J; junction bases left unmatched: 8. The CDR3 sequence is CASRPGLAGAGEQFF. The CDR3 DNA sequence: TGTGCCAGCAGACCAGGACTAGCGGGGGCGGGTGAGCAGTTCTTC.

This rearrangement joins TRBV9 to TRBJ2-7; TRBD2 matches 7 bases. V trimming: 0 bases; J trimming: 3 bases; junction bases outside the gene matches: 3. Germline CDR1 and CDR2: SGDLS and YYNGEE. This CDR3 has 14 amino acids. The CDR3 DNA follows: TGTGCCAGCAGCGTAGTGGCGGGGGACTACGAGCAGTACTTC. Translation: CASSVVAGDYEQYF. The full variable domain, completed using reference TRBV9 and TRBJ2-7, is DSGVTQTPKHLITATGQRVTLRCSPRSGDLSVYWYQQSLDQGLQFLIQYYNGEERAKGNILERFSAQQFPDLHSELNLSSLELGDSALYFCASSVVAGDYEQYFGPGTRLTVT.

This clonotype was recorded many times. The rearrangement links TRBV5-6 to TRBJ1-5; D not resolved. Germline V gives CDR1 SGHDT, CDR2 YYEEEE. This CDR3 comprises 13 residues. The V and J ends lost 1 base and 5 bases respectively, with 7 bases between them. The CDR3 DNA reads TGTGCCAGCAGCTTGTCCTGGGATCAGCCCCAGCATTTT. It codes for CASSLSWDQPQHF.

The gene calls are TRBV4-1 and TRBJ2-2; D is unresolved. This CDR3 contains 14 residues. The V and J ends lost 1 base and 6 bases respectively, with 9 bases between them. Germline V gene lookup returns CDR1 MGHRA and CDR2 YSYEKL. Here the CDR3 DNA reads TGCGCCAGCAGCCAAGCACGTTTCTCCGGGGAGCTGTTTTTT. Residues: CASSQARFSGELFF.

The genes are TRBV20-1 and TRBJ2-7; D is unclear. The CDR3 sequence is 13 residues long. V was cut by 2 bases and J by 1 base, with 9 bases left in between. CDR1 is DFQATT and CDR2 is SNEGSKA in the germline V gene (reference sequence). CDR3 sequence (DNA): TGCAGTGCTAGATCCCGCGTGTCCTACGAGCAGTACGTC. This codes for CSARSRVSYEQYV.

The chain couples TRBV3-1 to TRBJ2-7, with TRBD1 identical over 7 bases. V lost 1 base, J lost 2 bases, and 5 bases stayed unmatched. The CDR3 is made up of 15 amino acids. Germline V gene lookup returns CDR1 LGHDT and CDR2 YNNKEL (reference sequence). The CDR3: CASSQGLQGTYEQYV. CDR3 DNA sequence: TGTGCCAGCAGCCAAGGTTTACAGGGGACCTACGAGCAGTACGTC.

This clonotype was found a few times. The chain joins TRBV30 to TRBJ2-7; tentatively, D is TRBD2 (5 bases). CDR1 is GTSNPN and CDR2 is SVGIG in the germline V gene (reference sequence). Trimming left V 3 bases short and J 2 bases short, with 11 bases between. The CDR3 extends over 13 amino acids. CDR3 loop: CAWSRGSTYEQYF. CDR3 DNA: TGTGCCTGGAGCCGGGGATCTACCTACGAGCAGTACTTC.

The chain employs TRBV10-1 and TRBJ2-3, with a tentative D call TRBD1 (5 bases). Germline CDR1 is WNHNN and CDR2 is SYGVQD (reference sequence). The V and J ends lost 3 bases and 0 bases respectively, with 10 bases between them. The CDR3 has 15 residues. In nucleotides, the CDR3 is TGCGCCAGCAGTGACAGGGCCGTAAGCACAGATACGCAGTATTTT. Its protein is CASSDRAVSTDTQYF.

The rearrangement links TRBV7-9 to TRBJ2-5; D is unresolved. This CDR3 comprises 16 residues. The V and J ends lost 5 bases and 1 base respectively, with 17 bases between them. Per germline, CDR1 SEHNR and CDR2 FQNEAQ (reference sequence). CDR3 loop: CASSPTLLPFQETQYF. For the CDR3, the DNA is TGTGCCAGCAGCCCCACACTCCTACCATTCCAAGAGACCCAGTACTTC.

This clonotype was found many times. CDR3 DNA: TGTGCCAGCAGTGAATCCCCGGCAGGGATCGGAGAAAAACTGTTTTTT. Translating it yields CASSESPAGIGEKLFF. V usage is TRBV25-1 and J usage is TRBJ1-4, with D perhaps TRBD1 (5 bases). The CDR3 totals 16 residues. CDR1 and CDR2 from the germline V gene are MGHDK and SYGVNS. Trimming removed 1 base from V and 8 bases from J, with 17 bases in between.

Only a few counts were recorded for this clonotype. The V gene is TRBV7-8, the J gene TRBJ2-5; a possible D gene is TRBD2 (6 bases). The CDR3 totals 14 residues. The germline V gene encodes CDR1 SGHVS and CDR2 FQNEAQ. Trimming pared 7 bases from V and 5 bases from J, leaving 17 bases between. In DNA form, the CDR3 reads TGTGCCAGCATTCGGGGGAACCCCGCGGAGACCCAGTACTTC. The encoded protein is CASIRGNPAETQYF. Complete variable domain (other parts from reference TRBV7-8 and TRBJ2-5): GAGVSQSPRYKVAKRGQDVALRCDPISGHVSLFWYQQALGQGPEFLTYFQNEAQLDKSGLPSDRFFAERPEGSVSTLKIQRTQQEDSAVYLCASIRGNPAETQYFGPGTRLLVL.

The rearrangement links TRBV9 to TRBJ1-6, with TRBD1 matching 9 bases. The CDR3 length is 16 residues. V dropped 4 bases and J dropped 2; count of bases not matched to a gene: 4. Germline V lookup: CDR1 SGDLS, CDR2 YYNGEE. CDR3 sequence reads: CASSSGQGPYNSPLHF. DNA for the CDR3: TGTGCCAGCAGCTCGGGACAGGGACCCTATAATTCACCCCTCCACTTT. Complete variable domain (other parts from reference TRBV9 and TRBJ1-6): DSGVTQTPKHLITATGQRVTLRCSPRSGDLSVYWYQQSLDQGLQFLIQYYNGEERAKGNILERFSAQQFPDLHSELNLSSLELGDSALYFCASSSGQGPYNSPLHFGNGTRLTVT.

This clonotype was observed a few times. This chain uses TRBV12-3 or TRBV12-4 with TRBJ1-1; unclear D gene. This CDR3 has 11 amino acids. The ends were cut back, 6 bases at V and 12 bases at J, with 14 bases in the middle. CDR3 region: CASSLRSMTFF. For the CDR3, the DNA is TGTGCCAGCAGCCTCAGGTCAATGACTTTCTTT.

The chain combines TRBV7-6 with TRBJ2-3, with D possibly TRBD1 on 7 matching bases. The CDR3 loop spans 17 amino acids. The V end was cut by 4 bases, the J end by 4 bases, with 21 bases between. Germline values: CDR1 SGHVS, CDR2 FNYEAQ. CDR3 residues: CASSSIPPGGSSDTQYF. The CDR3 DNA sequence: TGTGCCAGCAGCTCTATCCCCCCAGGGGGGAGTTCAGATACGCAGTATTTT.